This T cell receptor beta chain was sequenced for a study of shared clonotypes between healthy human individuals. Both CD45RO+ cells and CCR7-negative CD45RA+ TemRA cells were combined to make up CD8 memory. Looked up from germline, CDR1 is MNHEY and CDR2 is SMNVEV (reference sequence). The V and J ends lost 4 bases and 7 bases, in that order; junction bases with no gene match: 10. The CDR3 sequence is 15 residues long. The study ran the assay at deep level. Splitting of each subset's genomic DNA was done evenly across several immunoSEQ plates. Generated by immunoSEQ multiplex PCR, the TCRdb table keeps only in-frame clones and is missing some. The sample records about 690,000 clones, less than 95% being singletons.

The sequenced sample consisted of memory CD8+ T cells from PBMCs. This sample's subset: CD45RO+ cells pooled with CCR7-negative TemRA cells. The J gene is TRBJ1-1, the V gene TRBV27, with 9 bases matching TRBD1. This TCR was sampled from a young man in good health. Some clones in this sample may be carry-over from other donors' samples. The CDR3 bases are TGTGCCAGCAGTTATAGACCCGGGACAGGGTTTGAAGCTTTCTTT. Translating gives CASSYRPGTGFEAFF.